The 24 T cell receptor beta chains below were found in one sample sequenced in a study of spatial heterogeneity in lung cancer. Time point described: sample taken at primary tumor resection. In TCRdb, the 5' RACE reads were re-called with MiXCR into one record per CDR3 protein. The repertoire consists of about 44,000 distinct CDR3 sequences, with approximately 13% occurring once and the leading ten covering 50% to 70%. Sequences were derived from PBMCs, sampled at surgery. These TCRs come from a male donor with early-stage non-small cell lung cancer.

This clonotype has just a few counts. The genes are TRBV18 and TRBJ2-7; the D call may be TRBD1 or TRBD2 (5 bases each). Germline lookup yields CDR1 KGHSH and CDR2 LQKENI. The germline V and J ends were trimmed by 8 bases and 0 bases, with 14 bases remaining between them. The CDR3 is 14 amino acids. The CDR3 DNA reads TGTGCCAGCACGGGACGGGAAAGCTCCTACGAGCAGTACTTC. It yields the protein CASTGRESSYEQYF.

The chain employs TRBV5-1 and TRBJ2-7, with D hard to call. The V gene lost 3 bases and the J gene lost 4 bases, with 11 bases spanning the gap. Germline lookup yields CDR1 SGHRS and CDR2 YFSETQ. The length of the CDR3 is 13 residues. The CDR3 sequence is CASSWAPDYEQYF. The CDR3 nucleotides read TGCGCCAGCAGCTGGGCCCCGGATTACGAGCAGTACTTC.

A few counts support this clonotype. The chain has TRBV12-3 or TRBV12-4 and TRBJ2-2; 11 bases agree with TRBD2. J was trimmed by 6 bases and V by 5 bases; bases with no gene match: 5. CDR3 length: 15 residues. CDR3 in amino acids: CASSLLAGEAGELFF. The CDR3 nucleotides are TGTGCCAGCAGTCTACTAGCGGGGGAGGCCGGGGAGCTGTTTTTT.

This clonotype was detected only a few times. The V call is TRBV7-9, the J call TRBJ2-5, with D unclear. This CDR3 has 13 amino acids. V was clipped by 3 bases and J by 5 bases, with 10 bases between them. Germline V gene data show CDR1 as SEHNR and CDR2 as FQNEAQ (reference sequence). CDR3 bases: TGTGCCAGCAGCTTCCCGGCCGTGGAGACCCAGTACTTC. Residues: CASSFPAVETQYF. Full variable domain (remainder filled in from reference TRBV7-9 and TRBJ2-5): DTGVSQNPRHKITKRGQNVTFRCDPISEHNRLYWYRQTLGQGPEFLTYFQNEAQLEKSRLLSDRFSAERPKGSFSTLEIQRTEQGDSAMYLCASSFPAVETQYFGPGTRLLVL.

This clonotype has ten or more counts. The rearrangement links TRBV7-2 to TRBJ2-7, with 8 bases matching TRBD2. V was clipped by 4 bases and J by 2 bases; unmatched bases: 4. CDR1 is SGHTA and CDR2 is FQGNSA in the germline V gene. The CDR3 sequence is 14 residues long. Here the CDR3 reads CASSSLAGTYEQYF. The CDR3, as DNA: TGTGCCAGCAGCTCCTTAGCGGGAACCTACGAGCAGTACTTC.

In DNA, the CDR3 is TGCAGTGCTATAGGGACAGGGGGCTTTCTATTCTATGGCTACACCTTC. Translating gives CSAIGTGGFLFYGYTF. V is TRBV20-1 and J is TRBJ1-2, with 12 bases identical to TRBD1. Per the germline V gene, CDR1 is DFQATT and CDR2 is SNEGSKA (reference sequence). This CDR3 spans 16 amino acids. Germline trimming cut 4 bases from V and 4 bases from J; bases unmatched to any gene: 10.

The chain combines TRBV28 with TRBJ1-1; 12 bases line up with TRBD1. V was clipped by 4 bases and J by 4 bases; unmatched bases: 1. Per the germline V gene, CDR1 is MDHEN and CDR2 is SYDVKM. This CDR3 spans 14 amino acids. In nucleotides, the CDR3 is TGTGCCAGCAGTTCGGGACAGGGGGCCACTGAAGCTTTCTTT. It translates to CASSSGQGATEAFF.

The chain has TRBV11-2 and TRBJ2-1; D is unresolved. CDR1 SGHAT and CDR2 FQNNGV come from the germline V gene. V dropped 2 bases and J dropped 5 bases, with 7 bases sitting between them. The CDR3 consists of 13 residues. The CDR3 region has the DNA TGTGCCAGCAGCTTATCCCGGGACAATGAGCAGTTCTTC. Protein sequence: CASSLSRDNEQFF.

This clonotype was counted a few times. The chain carries TRBV12-3 or TRBV12-4 and TRBJ1-6; TRBD1 is a possible D gene (5 bases). V was cut by 6 bases and J by 8 bases, with 17 bases left in between. This CDR3 region has 15 residues. CDR3: CASRDGRRGDSPLHF. DNA of the CDR3: TGTGCCAGCAGAGATGGGAGAAGGGGCGATTCACCCCTCCACTTT.

This clonotype was seen only a few times. The chain combines TRBV15 with TRBJ1-5; D remains ambiguous. Germline assignment: CDR1 LNHNV and CDR2 YYDKDF (reference sequence). This CDR3 region has 14 residues. V lost 1 base, J lost 3 bases, and 7 bases lay in between. This CDR3 reads CATSRVTDNQPQHF. DNA of the CDR3: TGTGCCACCAGCAGAGTTACAGACAATCAGCCCCAGCATTTT.

The chain recombines TRBV5-1 with TRBJ2-3, with 7 bases identical to TRBD2. The J segment lost 5 bases and the V segment lost 6 bases, leaving 3 bases of the junction unmatched. Per germline, CDR1 SGHRS and CDR2 YFSETQ. This CDR3 spans 12 amino acids. The CDR3 nucleotides are TGCGCCAGCAACTGGGGGGGAGATACGCAGTATTTT. Its protein product is CASNWGGDTQYF. Using reference TRBV5-1 and TRBJ2-3 for the parts outside the CDR3, the full variable domain is KAGVTQTPRYLIKTRGQQVTLSCSPISGHRSVSWYQQTPGQGLQFLFEYFSETQRNKGNFPGRFSGRQFSNSRSEMNVSTLELGDSALYLCASNWGGDTQYFGPGTRLTVL.

The table lists this clonotype with many counts. The J gene is TRBJ1-4, the V gene TRBV5-1, with D possibly matching TRBD1 (5 bases). The germline CDR1 and CDR2 sequences are SGHRS and YFSETQ. V lost 3 bases and J 8 bases, leaving 11 bases between the germline ends. CDR3 length equals 13 residues. The DNA for the CDR3 is TGCGCCAGCAGCTCGGGACCCGAAGAAAAACTGTTTTTT. Translated: CASSSGPEEKLFF.

The chain combines TRBV19 with TRBJ2-7, with D possibly TRBD2 on 6 matching bases. There are 13 residues in the CDR3. CDR1 is LNHDA, CDR2 SQIVND, per germline (reference sequence). Trimming stripped 5 bases from V and 6 bases from J, with 14 bases between. CDR3 protein: CASSVSGGGEQYF. In nucleotides, the CDR3 is TGTGCCAGTAGTGTATCCGGGGGTGGCGAGCAGTACTTC.

The rearrangement joins TRBV2 to TRBJ1-5, with TRBD1 matching 9 bases. Trimming cost V 5 bases and J 7 bases; bases outside gene matches: 9. This CDR3 has 15 amino acids. The germline V gene has CDR1 SNHLY and CDR2 FYNNEI. CDR3 in DNA: TGTGCCAGCAGTTTGGGACAGGGCCCTGGGCAGCCCCAGCATTTT. It encodes CASSLGQGPGQPQHF.

This clonotype was detected a few times. The gene calls are TRBV5-1 and TRBJ2-1; TRBD1 is a possible D gene (6 bases). The germline V and J ends were trimmed by 3 bases and 0 bases, with 10 bases remaining between them. Per germline, CDR1 SGHRS and CDR2 YFSETQ. This CDR3 is 15 amino acids long. The CDR3 bases are TGCGCCAGCAGCTCGCAGGGGAGCTCCTACAATGAGCAGTTCTTC. Translating gives CASSSQGSSYNEQFF.

The chain recombines TRBV11-2 with TRBJ1-2; D unresolved. Trimming took off 3 bases at V and 0 bases at J, with 11 bases between the two ends. This CDR3 is built from 15 residues. CDR1 is SGHAT and CDR2 is FQNNGV in the germline V gene. The CDR3: CASSFLSSANYGYTF. CDR3 DNA sequence: TGTGCCAGCAGCTTTTTGAGCTCCGCTAACTATGGCTACACCTTC. Using reference TRBV11-2 and TRBJ1-2 for the parts outside the CDR3, the full variable domain is EAGVAQSPRYKIIEKRQSVAFWCNPISGHATLYWYQQILGQGPKLLIQFQNNGVVDDSQLPKDRFSAERLKGVDSTLKIQPAKLEDSAVYLCASSFLSSANYGYTFGSGTRLTVV.

This clonotype was detected only a few times. CDR3 coding DNA: TGTGCCAGCAGCCCCCAGACAGGGGGTTTAGAGACCCAGTACTTC. This translates into CASSPQTGGLETQYF. The chain employs TRBV7-3 and TRBJ2-5, with TRBD1 matching over 9 bases. Germline V lookup: CDR1 SGHTA, CDR2 FQGTGA. This CDR3 contains 15 residues. Germline trimming cut 5 bases from V and 4 bases from J; bases unmatched to any gene: 8. The full variable domain, its missing parts supplied by reference TRBV7-3 and TRBJ2-5, is GAGVSQTPSNKVTEKGKYVELRCDPISGHTALYWYRQSLGQGPEFLIYFQGTGAADDSGLPNDRFFAVRPEGSVSTLKIQRTERGDSAVYLCASSPQTGGLETQYFGPGTRLLVL.

The V call is TRBV11-1, the J call TRBJ2-1, with a possible D match to TRBD2 (6 bases). The length of the CDR3 is 13 residues. V lost 4 bases, J lost 8 bases, and 12 bases lay in between. Germline V gives CDR1 SGHAT, CDR2 FQDESV (reference sequence). In DNA form, the CDR3 reads TGTGCCAGCAGCTCCCAGACTAGACATGAGCAGTTCTTC. Amino acids: CASSSQTRHEQFF. Complete variable domain (other parts from reference TRBV11-1 and TRBJ2-1): EAEVAQSPRYKITEKSQAVAFWCDPISGHATLYWYRQILGQGPELLVQFQDESVVDDSQLPKDRFSAERLKGVDSTLKIQPAELGDSAMYLCASSSQTRHEQFFGPGTRLTVL.

This rearrangement joins TRBV2 to TRBJ2-7, with TRBD1 matching over 9 bases. The germline CDR1 and CDR2 sequences are SNHLY and FYNNEI. J gave up 1 base and V 7 bases, and 5 bases lay outside the gene matches. CDR3 length: 14 residues. The CDR3 nucleotides are TGTGCCAGCAAACAGGGGGCCGCTTCCTACGAGCAGTACTTC. Its translation: CASKQGAASYEQYF.

This clonotype was observed at least ten times. This chain links TRBV20-1 with TRBJ2-7; 9 nucleotides match TRBD1. Germline CDR1 reads DFQATT; CDR2 reads SNEGSKA (reference sequence). This CDR3 spans 14 amino acids. J was trimmed by 4 bases and V by 0 bases; bases with no gene match: 4. CDR3: CSARDRDREYEQYF. The CDR3 nucleotides are TGCAGTGCTAGAGATAGGGACAGGGAGTACGAGCAGTACTTC.

This clonotype was seen repeatedly, ten times or more. The V and J genes are TRBV5-1 and TRBJ2-7; 9 bases map to TRBD1. This CDR3 comprises 15 residues. V gave up 6 bases and J gave up 3 bases; unmatched junction bases: 10. Germline V gene lookup returns CDR1 SGHRS and CDR2 YFSETQ. The CDR3 spells CASTETGTGNYEQYF. Written as DNA, the CDR3 is TGCGCCAGCACCGAAACCGGGACAGGGAACTACGAGCAGTACTTC. The complete variable domain, with remaining parts taken from reference TRBV5-1 and TRBJ2-7, reads KAGVTQTPRYLIKTRGQQVTLSCSPISGHRSVSWYQQTPGQGLQFLFEYFSETQRNKGNFPGRFSGRQFSNSRSEMNVSTLELGDSALYLCASTETGTGNYEQYFGPGTRLTVT.

The chain recombines TRBV6-6 with TRBJ1-1, with D possibly matching TRBD1 (5 bases). The CDR3 runs to 12 residues. Per the germline V gene, CDR1 is MNHNY and CDR2 is SVGAGI (reference sequence). V was shortened by 5 bases and J by 3 bases, with 7 bases between the two germline ends. DNA of the CDR3: TGTGCCAGCAGTCCCAGGGACACTGAAGCTTTCTTT. Translating gives CASSPRDTEAFF.

The chain links TRBV5-5 to TRBJ2-5, with a possible D match to TRBD1 (6 bases). This CDR3 comprises 15 residues. With 4 bases removed from V and 4 bases from J, the gap between germline ends came to 17 bases. Germline CDR1 SGHKS, CDR2 YYEKEE (reference sequence). The DNA for the CDR3 is TGTGCCAGCAGCCCTCGCACAGGGAAGGTAGAGACCCAGTACTTC. Translation gives CASSPRTGKVETQYF.

This clonotype was picked up many times. The J gene is TRBJ1-5, the V gene TRBV28; D gene ambiguous. V lost 2 bases, J lost 5 bases, and 10 bases lay in between. Per germline, CDR1 MDHEN and CDR2 SYDVKM. The CDR3 runs 14 residues. The CDR3 DNA is TGTGCCAGCAGTTTAAGGAACGGCGATCAGCCCCAGCATTTT. Its translation is CASSLRNGDQPQHF. Full variable domain (outside the CDR3, taken from reference TRBV28 and TRBJ1-5): DVKVTQSSRYLVKRTGEKVFLECVQDMDHENMFWYRQDPGLGLRLIYFSYDVKMKEKGDIPEGYSVSREKKERFSLILESASTNQTSMYLCASSLRNGDQPQHFGDGTRLSIL.